The clone carrying this T cell receptor (beta chain) was seen many times. What it binds is unknown. This specimen comes from a study of T cells in Graves' hyperthyroidism and ophthalmopathy. Amplification of TCR beta CDR3 regions was performed using RNA transcripts as template. The HTBI primer set was used in a first-round RT-PCR of the TCR CDR3. TCRdb reprocessed the multiplex PCR reads with MiXCR, giving one entry per CDR3 protein. The sample lists about 98,000 distinct CDR3 sequences; 35% to 45% were seen once. The study's findings and limits: Model output signaled ophthalmopathy a median 6.5 months ahead of onset.

This CDR3 has 13 amino acids. Germline CDR1 and CDR2: SNHLY and FYNNEI. V was trimmed by 4 bases and J by 6 bases, leaving 11 bases between them. The sequenced material came from peripheral blood or thyroid tissue (not recorded which). The TCR was taken from a woman in her 30s with Graves' hyperthyroidism. The chain recombines TRBV2 with TRBJ2-3, with no clear D. CDR3 nucleotides: TGTGCCAGCAGTGTTGATTGGGGTGATACGCAGTATTTT. Translating it yields CASSVDWGDTQYF.